A selection of T cell receptor beta chains follows, all from one sample in a study of blood T cell repertoires in COVID-19. Libraries were prepared by immunoSEQ multiplex PCR; TCRdb keeps only in-frame clonotypes and omits some of them. The sample yields around 59,000 clones, around 73% seen once. The specimen was peripheral blood. These receptors originate from a man older than 75 with acute or convalescent COVID-19. Both conserved end residues are part of each CDR3. The order of the fields is clone size, J gene, D gene, V gene, CDR3 DNA, CDR3 protein. A D gene is named only where the DNA matches it firmly. The size field is filled for only some rows; it gives once, few, many or a size class.

clone_size: -
j_call: TRBJ1-4
d_call: -
v_call: TRBV28
cdr3_nt: TGTGCCAGCAGTTTGGGGGGGAAGGGAGAAAAACTGTTTTTT
cdr3_aa: CASSLGGKGEKLFF

clone_size: -
j_call: TRBJ2-7
d_call: TRBD1
v_call: TRBV2
cdr3_nt: TGTGCCAGCACTATAACAGGGGGCGGGGAGCAGTACTTC
cdr3_aa: CASTITGGGEQYF

clone_size: few
j_call: TRBJ2-1
d_call: TRBD1
v_call: TRBV28
cdr3_nt: TGTGCCAGCAGTCTCACTGACAGGGACAATGAGCAGTTCTTC
cdr3_aa: CASSLTDRDNEQFF

clone_size: few
j_call: TRBJ1-5
d_call: -
v_call: TRBV10-3
cdr3_nt: TGTGCCATCAGCGTCCAGAGGAATCAGCCCCAGCATTTT
cdr3_aa: CAISVQRNQPQHF

clone_size: once
j_call: TRBJ1-1
d_call: -
v_call: TRBV29-1
cdr3_nt: TGCAGCGTTGGCGGGGCAGACACTGAAGCTTTCTTT
cdr3_aa: CSVGGADTEAFF

clone_size: -
j_call: TRBJ2-5
d_call: -
v_call: TRBV5-4
cdr3_nt: TGTGCCAGCAGCCCTTTTTTGGCAGGGGGGGAGACCCAGTACTTC
cdr3_aa: CASSPFLAGGETQYF

clone_size: -
j_call: TRBJ1-2
d_call: TRBD1
v_call: TRBV19
cdr3_nt: TGTGCCAGTAGTTCTCGGACAGGGGGCACAGTTAACTATGGCTACACCTTC
cdr3_aa: CASSSRTGGTVNYGYTF

clone_size: -
j_call: TRBJ2-3
d_call: TRBD2
v_call: TRBV24-1
cdr3_nt: TGTGCCACCAGTGACCGCGGGGCGGGAGGCAGAGATACGCAGTATTTT
cdr3_aa: CATSDRGAGGRDTQYF

clone_size: -
j_call: TRBJ1-5
d_call: -
v_call: TRBV2
cdr3_nt: TGTGCCAGCAGTGTTAGTCAGGATAACCCCCATTTT
cdr3_aa: CASSVSQDNPHF

clone_size: -
j_call: TRBJ2-7
d_call: -
v_call: TRBV5-1
cdr3_nt: TGCGCCAGCAGCCCAGGATTATCTACCCTCGTCGAGCAGTACTTC
cdr3_aa: CASSPGLSTLVEQYF

clone_size: -
j_call: TRBJ1-2
d_call: -
v_call: TRBV2
cdr3_nt: TGTGCCAGCAGTGAAGCGCGGGGGGAGGTTTATGGCTACACCTTC
cdr3_aa: CASSEARGEVYGYTF

clone_size: few
j_call: TRBJ1-1
d_call: -
v_call: TRBV7-3
cdr3_nt: TGTGCCAGCAGCCAAGAGGGTAGGACTGAAGCTTTCTTT
cdr3_aa: CASSQEGRTEAFF

clone_size: -
j_call: TRBJ2-2
d_call: -
v_call: TRBV11-3
cdr3_nt: TGTGCCAGCAGCCCTTTAGTGGTCGGGGAGCTGTTTTTT
cdr3_aa: CASSPLVVGELFF

clone_size: -
j_call: TRBJ1-4
d_call: -
v_call: TRBV6-5
cdr3_nt: TGTGCCAGCACTCAGACAGGTTGGGAAAAACTGTTTTTT
cdr3_aa: CASTQTGWEKLFF

clone_size: -
j_call: TRBJ1-1
d_call: -
v_call: TRBV2
cdr3_nt: TGTGCCAGCAGTGGGTGGAGGGGGAACACTGAAGCTTTCTTT
cdr3_aa: CASSGWRGNTEAFF

clone_size: -
j_call: TRBJ1-1
d_call: -
v_call: TRBV7-9
cdr3_nt: TGTGCCAGCAGCCGGAGGGTGACTGAAGCTTTCTTT
cdr3_aa: CASSRRVTEAFF

clone_size: once
j_call: TRBJ2-3
d_call: -
v_call: TRBV12-5
cdr3_nt: TGTGCTAGTGGACTAGCAGGAACAGATACGCAGTATTTT
cdr3_aa: CASGLAGTDTQYF

clone_size: -
j_call: TRBJ1-2
d_call: -
v_call: TRBV6-5
cdr3_nt: TGTGCCAGCAGAACCGGGACTAACTATGGCTACACCTTC
cdr3_aa: CASRTGTNYGYTF

clone_size: -
j_call: TRBJ1-1
d_call: -
v_call: TRBV19
cdr3_nt: TGTGCCAGTAGTACATATCTCGGGGGAGGGGAAGCTTTCTTT
cdr3_aa: CASSTYLGGGEAFF

clone_size: -
j_call: TRBJ1-2
d_call: TRBD1
v_call: TRBV24-1
cdr3_nt: TGTGCCATCGCACCGTTGACAGGGGGCTATGGCTACACCTTC
cdr3_aa: CAIAPLTGGYGYTF

clone_size: -
j_call: TRBJ1-2
d_call: TRBD1
v_call: TRBV27
cdr3_nt: TGTGCCAGCAGCCGACAGGGGGCTGACTATGGCTACACCTTC
cdr3_aa: CASSRQGADYGYTF

clone_size: -
j_call: TRBJ1-3
d_call: -
v_call: TRBV6-4
cdr3_nt: TGTGCCAGCAGTGACTCGTGCCAGTCAAGAGTTTGGGCTTCTGGAAACACCATATATTTT
cdr3_aa: CASSDSCQSRVWASGNTIYF

clone_size: once
j_call: TRBJ2-2
d_call: TRBD1
v_call: TRBV5-1
cdr3_nt: TGCGCCAGCAGCTGGACAGGGGGCAACGGGGAGCTGTTTTTT
cdr3_aa: CASSWTGGNGELFF

clone_size: few
j_call: TRBJ1-6
d_call: -
v_call: TRBV29-1
cdr3_nt: TGCAGCGTTGAGCGTTACCGGGCCCTACGAGAGGGTGGTAATTCACCCCTCCACTTT
cdr3_aa: CSVERYRALREGGNSPLHF

clone_size: -
j_call: TRBJ1-2
d_call: -
v_call: TRBV5-5
cdr3_nt: TGTGCCAGCAGCTTGATGGGGGGCTATGGCTACACCTTC
cdr3_aa: CASSLMGGYGYTF

clone_size: -
j_call: TRBJ1-1
d_call: -
v_call: TRBV29-1
cdr3_nt: TGCAGCGTTGGGGGCGGGGCGCGGACTGAAGCTTTCTTT
cdr3_aa: CSVGGGARTEAFF

clone_size: -
j_call: TRBJ2-5
d_call: TRBD1
v_call: TRBV9
cdr3_nt: TGTGCCAGCAGCCACACAGGGGGCCATGAGACCCAGTACTTC
cdr3_aa: CASSHTGGHETQYF

clone_size: -
j_call: TRBJ2-2
d_call: TRBD2
v_call: TRBV7-9
cdr3_nt: TGTGCCAGCAGCTCCCGACTAGCGGTAAACACCGGGGAGCTGTTTTTT
cdr3_aa: CASSSRLAVNTGELFF

clone_size: -
j_call: TRBJ1-6
d_call: TRBD1
v_call: TRBV5-6
cdr3_nt: TGTGCCAGCAGCTTGCCCGGACAGGGAAGATCACCCCTCCACTTT
cdr3_aa: CASSLPGQGRSPLHF

clone_size: -
j_call: TRBJ2-1
d_call: -
v_call: TRBV19
cdr3_nt: TGTGCCAGTAGTATTGTGTTCCGGAGTGAGCAGTTCTTC
cdr3_aa: CASSIVFRSEQFF

clone_size: few
j_call: TRBJ2-7
d_call: -
v_call: TRBV27
cdr3_nt: TGTGCCAGCAGCCGTAACCCCCGAACCGGCTCCTACGAGCAGTACTTC
cdr3_aa: CASSRNPRTGSYEQYF

clone_size: -
j_call: TRBJ2-1
d_call: TRBD2
v_call: TRBV14
cdr3_nt: TGTGCCAGCAGCCCGTTGACTAGCGGGCAGACCTACAATGAGCAGTTCTTC
cdr3_aa: CASSPLTSGQTYNEQFF

clone_size: -
j_call: TRBJ2-7
d_call: TRBD1
v_call: TRBV11-2
cdr3_nt: TGTGCCAGCAGCTTGGCTCAGGGGGATGCATACGAGCAGTACTTC
cdr3_aa: CASSLAQGDAYEQYF

clone_size: -
j_call: TRBJ2-3
d_call: -
v_call: TRBV5-1
cdr3_nt: TGCGCCTCAGCAGCTAGAGGTTTCCGCACAGATACGCAGTATTTT
cdr3_aa: CASAARGFRTDTQYF

clone_size: -
j_call: TRBJ1-1
d_call: -
v_call: TRBV7-9
cdr3_nt: TGTGCCAGCAGCTTTCAGTACACTGAAGCTTTCTTT
cdr3_aa: CASSFQYTEAFF